The clone carrying this TCR beta chain turned up a few times. Antigen unknown. The PCR used 60 Vbeta and 13 Jbeta primers. The repertoire was sequenced with immunoSEQ multiplex PCR; TCRdb's copy has only in-frame clones and lacks some. The table includes more than 95,000 clones, more than 9% detected once. The entry originates in a study of cytomegalovirus exposure and HLA in healthy donors. CDR1 is SGDLS, CDR2 YYNGEE, per germline. Trimming took 4 bases from V and 8 from J; bases not matched to a gene: 17. The CDR3 is made up of 17 amino acids. Study results and caveats: Reports indicate that TCR beta sequences accurately predicted the HLA-A and HLA-B alleles of most subjects. A later analysis found common viral pathogens apparently linked to several of the most significant clusters.

This clonotype originated in a woman under 30 in good health and CMV-seropositive. V and J are TRBV9 and TRBJ2-1; 8 bases line up with TRBD2. Sequenced input: PBMCs. The DNA of the CDR3 is TGTGCCAGCAGCTCGGGGGGGAGGGTCGGGAGTGTCTATGAGCAGTTCTTC. Encoded protein: CASSSGGRVGSVYEQFF.